Sequencing of this TCR beta chain was carried out in a study of blood T cell repertoires in COVID-19. Study in general: T cells, B-cell-depleted T cells, or PBMCs supplied cDNA or gDNA.

Clones were read by immunoSEQ multiplex PCR, and TCRdb kept only the in-frame ones, dropping some. The profile shows 250,000 to 300,000 clones, around 86% of them singletons. Deletions cut 4 bases from V and 5 bases from J, with 21 bases between. The CDR3 spans 16 residues. Per the germline V gene, CDR1 is SGHRS and CDR2 is YFSETQ. This TCR was sampled from an older woman with active or convalescent COVID-19. Sequenced input: peripheral blood. The J gene is TRBJ1-1, the V gene TRBV5-1; a weak D match, TRBD1 (5 bases). The CDR3 DNA reads as TGCGCCAGCAGCCGATCGTTGGGTCAGGGCCGGACTGAAGCTTTCTTT. Protein: CASSRSLGQGRTEAFF. Supplemented by reference TRBV5-1 and TRBJ1-1, the full variable domain reads KAGVTQTPRYLIKTRGQQVTLSCSPISGHRSVSWYQQTPGQGLQFLFEYFSETQRNKGNFPGRFSGRQFSNSRSEMNVSTLELGDSALYLCASSRSLGQGRTEAFFGQGTRLTVV.